The next 4 T cell receptor beta chains were all read from a single sample in a study of CD8 T cells in Susac syndrome. Random hexamers served to reverse transcribe about 0.5 to 1 ug RNA. TCRdb analysed the immunoSEQ multiplex PCR reads with MiXCR anew, one entry per CDR3 protein. The table shows some 130,000 distinct CDR3 sequences, with 90% to 95% occurring only once. Material for sequencing was CD4+ T cells from PBMCs. The source is a human donor in good health.

The rearrangement joins TRBV5-6 to TRBJ1-1, with D maybe TRBD1 (6 bases). This CDR3 has 15 amino acids. The V and J ends lost 0 bases and 10 bases respectively, with 19 bases between them. The germline CDR1 and CDR2 sequences are SGHDT and YYEEEE. The chain's CDR3 is CASSLAGRQGLGAFF. DNA for the CDR3: TGTGCCAGCAGCTTGGCCGGTCGGCAGGGGTTGGGAGCTTTCTTT.

The chain links TRBV29-1 to TRBJ2-7; D uncertain. This CDR3 comprises 13 residues. CDR1 and CDR2 (germline): SQVTM, ANQGSEA. The V end was cut by 4 bases, the J end by 2 bases, with 12 bases between. The CDR3 protein is CSVGPSPPYEQYF. CDR3 bases: TGCAGCGTTGGACCGTCGCCACCCTACGAGCAGTACTTC.

V is TRBV6-2 or TRBV6-3 and J is TRBJ2-7, with D possibly TRBD2 on 5 matching bases. Germline V gene sequence: CDR1 MNHEY, CDR2 SVGEGT. The CDR3 consists of 13 residues. Trimming shortened V by 2 bases and J by 10 bases, and 15 bases separated the two germline ends. The CDR3 loop is CASSYEGRGTQYF. CDR3 nucleotides: TGTGCCAGCAGTTACGAAGGCCGGGGAACCCAGTACTTC.

This clonotype was observed once. The chain is built from TRBV13 and TRBJ2-5; TRBD1 or TRBD2 may be the D gene (6 bases each). Germline assignment: CDR1 PRHDT and CDR2 FYEKMQ (reference sequence). The germline V and J ends were trimmed by 4 bases and 2 bases, with 11 bases remaining between them. This CDR3 is 14 amino acids long. The CDR3 protein is CASSSGAEQETQYF. CDR3 nucleotide sequence: TGTGCCAGCAGCTCGGGGGCAGAACAAGAGACCCAGTACTTC.